The next 4 T cell receptor beta chains were all read from a single sample in a study of early stage breast cancer tumors. Assay used: immunoSEQ multiplex PCR; TCRdb lists only in-frame clones, some missing. Of 50,000 or so clones listed, around 83% are singletons. Sequencing used blood. The origin of the receptors is a person aged 45-60 years with breast cancer.

The chain has TRBV6-1 and TRBJ2-1; TRBD1 matches at 8 bases. The CDR3 is 13 residues long. Germline loops: CDR1 MNHNS, CDR2 SASEGT. V was pared by 10 bases and J by 7 bases, with 9 bases of the junction left unmatched. The CDR3 protein is CATRDRIMNEQFF. The CDR3 DNA is TGTGCCACCCGGGACAGGATTATGAATGAGCAGTTCTTC.

The chain is built from TRBV13 and TRBJ2-3, with D possibly matching TRBD1 (6 bases). The germline gives CDR1 PRHDT, CDR2 FYEKMQ (reference sequence). Trimming shortened V by 5 bases and J by 0 bases, and 12 bases separated the two germline ends. The CDR3 contains 15 residues. Here the CDR3 DNA reads TGTGCCAGCAGCCAAGGACAGTCTAGCACAGATACGCAGTATTTT. Its translation is CASSQGQSSTDTQYF.

The chain couples TRBV23-1 to TRBJ2-7; 12 bases are a match to TRBD1. TRBV23-1 carries the ORF label, with uncertain function. CDR3 length equals 16 residues. The junction had 8 bases not matched to a gene; V was cut back by 6 bases and J by 2 bases. The CDR3 loop is CASSSAGTGGPYEQYF. DNA for the CDR3: TGCGCCAGCAGCTCGGCCGGGACAGGGGGCCCCTACGAGCAGTACTTC.

This clone was found once. The chain recombines TRBV25-1 with TRBJ2-7; the match to TRBD1 covers 7 bases. The germline V gene encodes CDR1 MGHDK and CDR2 SYGVNS. The V segment lost 8 bases and the J segment 2 bases; nucleotides outside the gene matches: 9. CDR3 size: 14 residues. The DNA of the CDR3 is TGTGCCAGCCCATCGGGACAGCTCACCTACGAGCAGTACTTC. Protein sequence: CASPSGQLTYEQYF.